The 20 T cell receptor beta chains listed next were all sequenced from one sample in a study of blood T cell repertoires in COVID-19. Profiling relied on immunoSEQ multiplex PCR, and the TCRdb table lists in-frame clones only, not all of them. The table lists nearly 90,000 clones, approximately 88% of them singletons. The source material was peripheral blood. The receptors shown here come from an older man with acute or convalescent COVID-19.

The DNA of the CDR3 is TGTGCCAGCAGACTACAGGCTGCCGAGCAGTACTTC. Translation gives CASRLQAAEQYF. The V and J genes are TRBV28 and TRBJ2-7; tentative D call: TRBD1 (5 bases). The length of the CDR3 is 12 residues. The V end was cut by 6 bases, the J end by 6 bases, with 12 bases between. Germline values: CDR1 MDHEN, CDR2 SYDVKM.

This clone appeared a single time. The chain is built from TRBV29-1 and TRBJ1-1; weak D call: TRBD1 (5 bases). CDR1 and CDR2 from the germline V gene are SQVTM and ANQGSEA. The CDR3 has 14 amino acids. Trimming cost V 4 bases and J 5 bases, with 17 bases left between them. CDR3 protein: CSVGSSFGGTEAFF. The CDR3 bases are TGCAGCGTTGGATCGTCCTTCGGGGGGACTGAAGCTTTCTTT.

The rearrangement uses TRBV14 and TRBJ1-2; D is unclear. CDR1 and CDR2 (germline): SGHDN, FVKESK. CDR3 length equals 13 residues. Between the trimmed V and J ends, which lost 0 bases and 7 bases, there was a span of 9 bases. CDR3 nucleotide sequence: TGTGCCAGCAGCCAAGATGCCCGGAGTGGCTACACCTTC. Protein: CASSQDARSGYTF.

CDR3 nucleotide sequence: TGTGCCAGCTCACCGGACAGTAATCAGCCCCAGCATTTT. It encodes CASSPDSNQPQHF. The chain is built from TRBV18 and TRBJ1-5; tentative D call: TRBD1 (6 bases). The CDR3 contains 13 residues. Trimming left V 3 bases short and J 4 bases short, with 7 bases between. CDR1 and CDR2 (germline): KGHSH, LQKENI.

The rearrangement uses TRBV6-5 and TRBJ2-7; 8 positions match TRBD2. V shed 7 bases and J 2 bases; nucleotides not matched to a gene: 10. The germline V gene encodes CDR1 MNHEY and CDR2 SVGAGI. This CDR3 is built from 15 residues. As DNA, the CDR3 is TGTGCCAGCATCTTACTAGCGGAGGGGACCTACGAGCAGTACTTC. Translation: CASILLAEGTYEQYF.

This sequence joins TRBV30 and TRBJ2-7, with D perhaps TRBD1 (6 bases). The ends were cut back, 0 bases at V and 5 bases at J, with 11 bases in the middle. The CDR3 loop spans 13 amino acids. CDR1 is GTSNPN and CDR2 is SVGIG in the germline V gene (reference sequence). This CDR3 is CAWSVLQGNEQYF. In DNA, the CDR3 is TGTGCCTGGAGTGTACTACAGGGTAACGAGCAGTACTTC. The full variable domain, its missing parts supplied by reference TRBV30 and TRBJ2-7, is SQTIHQWPATLVQPVGSPLSLECTVEGTSNPNLYWYRQAAGRGLQLLFYSVGIGQISSEVPQNLSASRPQDRQFILSSKKLLLSDSGFYLCAWSVLQGNEQYFGPGTRLTVT.

The sample holds a few counts of this clone. The chain uses TRBV5-1 and TRBJ1-2, with TRBD1 matching over 7 bases. Germline lookup yields CDR1 SGHRS and CDR2 YFSETQ. The CDR3 loop spans 12 amino acids. Trimming took 4 bases from V and 7 from J; bases not matched to a gene: 4. The CDR3 nucleotides are TGCGCCAGCAGCCCGGACAGGTCTGGCTACACCTTC. Translated, it gives CASSPDRSGYTF.

The V call is TRBV27, the J call TRBJ2-7, with 12 positions matching TRBD1. V shed 4 bases, J shed 3 bases, and the junction held 7 bases outside the gene matches. The V gene's germline CDR1 is MNHEY and CDR2 SMNVEV (reference sequence). This CDR3 is 16 amino acids long. The CDR3 DNA sequence: TGTGCCAGCAGTTCCATGGGGACAGGGGGCCTCTACGAGCAGTACTTC. Amino acid sequence: CASSSMGTGGLYEQYF.

The CDR3 here is CASSQEGGHWRNTIYF. The DNA for the CDR3 is TGTGCCAGCAGCCAAGAAGGGGGCCATTGGAGAAACACCATATATTTT. The chain uses TRBV4-2 and TRBJ1-3; 7 nucleotides match TRBD1. Germline CDR1 and CDR2: LGHNA and YNFKEQ. Trimming removed 0 bases from V and 5 bases from J; junction bases left unmatched: 7. The CDR3 runs to 16 residues.

The V gene is TRBV7-3, the J gene TRBJ2-5; possible D gene TRBD2, 5 bases. Between the trimmed V and J ends, which lost 4 bases and 7 bases, there was a span of 13 bases. CDR3 size: 13 residues. Germline V CDR1 and CDR2: SGHTA, FQGTGA. The CDR3 DNA sequence: TGTGCCAGCAGCTACGGCGCTGCGGGGACCCAGTACTTC. It translates to CASSYGAAGTQYF.

The rearrangement joins TRBV19 to TRBJ1-2; 7 nucleotides agree with TRBD1. J lost 4 bases, V lost 2 bases, and 4 bases had no gene match. In germline, CDR1 is LNHDA, CDR2 SQIVND (reference sequence). The CDR3 loop spans 14 amino acids. CDR3 amino acids: CASSIQGEGYGYTF. DNA of the CDR3: TGTGCCAGTAGTATACAGGGGGAAGGCTATGGCTACACCTTC.

The chain joins TRBV19 to TRBJ1-4; D uncertain. The CDR3 contains 18 residues. Trimming took off 1 base at V and 3 bases at J, with 18 bases between the two ends. Germline V gene data show CDR1 as LNHDA and CDR2 as SQIVND (reference sequence). CDR3 amino acids: CASSIGGGLSWANEKLFF. The CDR3 nucleotides read TGTGCCAGTAGTATAGGAGGTGGACTCTCATGGGCTAATGAAAAACTGTTTTTT.

The chain employs TRBV7-8 and TRBJ1-1; D ambiguous. Germline V gene sequence: CDR1 SGHVS, CDR2 FQNEAQ. The CDR3 is 11 residues long. V was shortened by 5 bases and J by 7 bases, with 8 bases between the two germline ends. CDR3 in amino acids: CASSPASEAFF. The CDR3 coding sequence is TGTGCCAGCAGCCCCGCCAGTGAAGCTTTCTTT. The full variable domain, completed using reference TRBV7-8 and TRBJ1-1, is GAGVSQSPRYKVAKRGQDVALRCDPISGHVSLFWYQQALGQGPEFLTYFQNEAQLDKSGLPSDRFFAERPEGSVSTLKIQRTQQEDSAVYLCASSPASEAFFGQGTRLTVV.

This clone was counted only a few times. The chain couples TRBV6-2 or TRBV6-3 to TRBJ2-7; 9 nucleotides agree with TRBD1. Trimming at V came to 6 bases and at J to 7 bases, leaving 10 bases not matched to a gene. Germline CDR1 MNHEY, CDR2 SVGEGT. The CDR3 is 14 residues long. The CDR3 spells CASSQDRGGWEQYF. The CDR3 DNA follows: TGTGCCAGCAGCCAGGACAGGGGTGGTTGGGAGCAGTACTTC.

As DNA, the CDR3 is TGTGCCAGCAGCTTCACTCAGGGAGGTAATGAAAAACTGTTTTTT. Protein product: CASSFTQGGNEKLFF. The chain has TRBV7-9 and TRBJ1-4, with D possibly TRBD1 on 5 matching bases. Germline CDR1 and CDR2: SEHNR and FQNEAQ (reference sequence). V dropped 3 bases and J dropped 4 bases, with 12 bases sitting between them. The CDR3 length is 15 residues. Drawing the rest from reference TRBV7-9 and TRBJ1-4, the complete variable domain is DTGVSQNPRHKITKRGQNVTFRCDPISEHNRLYWYRQTLGQGPEFLTYFQNEAQLEKSRLLSDRFSAERPKGSFSTLEIQRTEQGDSAMYLCASSFTQGGNEKLFFGSGTQLSVL.

Comments on this clone: A junction boundary mismatches the germline segment, possibly from a read error. This rearrangement joins TRBV28 to TRBJ2-1; 8 nucleotides match TRBD2. The CDR3 length is 16 residues. CDR1 and CDR2 from the germline V gene are MDHEN and SYDVKM. DNA for the CDR3: TGTGCCAGCAGTTTAGACAGATCAACCCACTGGCGGGAGGTGATCTTC. It yields the protein CASSLDRSTHWREVIF.

This chain connects TRBV7-9 to TRBJ1-1; perhaps TRBD1 as D (6 bases). Germline loops: CDR1 SEHNR, CDR2 FQNEAQ (reference sequence). The CDR3 consists of 14 residues. Trimming stripped 7 bases from V and 4 bases from J, with 16 bases between. The DNA for the CDR3 is TGTGCCAGCACCACCGAGGGAGGGGGCACTGAAGCTTTCTTT. Translating it yields CASTTEGGGTEAFF.

This chain uses TRBV5-1 with TRBJ2-5; 7 nucleotides align to TRBD1. Germline-derived CDR1 and CDR2 are SGHRS and YFSETQ. The CDR3 has 14 residues. V lost 7 bases to trimming and J lost 1 base; unmatched junction nucleotides: 7. The CDR3 DNA sequence: TGCGCCAGCCAGACAGGGAAAGGCCAAGAGACCCAGTACTTC. This codes for CASQTGKGQETQYF.

This sequence joins TRBV2 and TRBJ2-3; maybe TRBD2 (5 bases). The V gene lost 4 bases and the J gene lost 0 bases, with 8 bases spanning the gap. CDR1 and CDR2 from the germline V gene are SNHLY and FYNNEI. This CDR3 is 14 amino acids long. The CDR3 region has the DNA TGTGCCAGCAGTGGGCTAGCAAGCACAGATACGCAGTATTTT. This translates into CASSGLASTDTQYF.

This clone was observed a few times. V and J are TRBV6-5 and TRBJ1-5; D remains ambiguous. Germline V gene lookup returns CDR1 MNHEY and CDR2 SVGAGI. This CDR3 is 13 amino acids long. V was pared by 8 bases and J by 1 base, with 9 bases between. In DNA, the CDR3 is TGTGCCAGCGCACCTAAGAGCAATCAGCCCCAGCATTTT. Its protein is CASAPKSNQPQHF.